Below are 18 T cell receptor beta chains sequenced from a single sample in a study of T cells in localized non-small cell lung cancer. Sequencing used immunoSEQ multiplex PCR; TCRdb keeps in-frame clones, though not all of them. This sample has tens of thousands of clones, with more than 70% found just once. This specimen consisted of peripheral blood, obtained before any cancer treatment. These receptors came from a woman aged 40-75 years with stage I squamous cell lung carcinoma.

The V call is TRBV6-1, the J call TRBJ1-5, with D uncertain. Germline values: CDR1 MNHNS, CDR2 SASEGT. Between the trimmed V and J ends, which lost 0 bases and 0 bases, there was a span of 6 bases. This CDR3 is 15 amino acids long. The CDR3: CASSEAENSNQPQHF. In DNA, the CDR3 is TGTGCCAGCAGTGAAGCAGAAAATAGCAATCAGCCCCAGCATTTT.

The rearrangement links TRBV4-2 to TRBJ2-3; D remains unclear. CDR3 length: 16 amino acids. Germline values: CDR1 LGHNA, CDR2 YNFKEQ. V lost 4 bases and J lost 0, with 14 bases in between. CDR3 protein: CASSPAGLSSTDTQYF. In nucleotides, the CDR3 is TGTGCCAGCAGCCCTGCTGGCCTTTCTAGCACAGATACGCAGTATTTT.

The V and J genes are TRBV6-4 and TRBJ2-7; D gene uncertain. Trimming left V 7 bases short and J 0 bases short, with 10 bases between. This CDR3 comprises 13 residues. Germline lookup yields CDR1 MRHNA and CDR2 SNTAGT. DNA for the CDR3: TGTGCCAGCACCAGGACGGGCTCCTACGAGCAGTACTTC. As protein: CASTRTGSYEQYF.

V usage is TRBV13 and J usage is TRBJ1-6; tentative D call: TRBD1 (5 bases). V dropped 5 bases and J dropped 0 bases, with 11 bases sitting between them. CDR1 and CDR2 (germline): PRHDT, FYEKMQ (reference sequence). The CDR3 covers 16 residues. CDR3 in amino acids: CASSLATGSYNSPLHF. The CDR3 DNA follows: TGTGCCAGCAGCCTAGCCACAGGCTCCTATAATTCACCCCTCCACTTT.

The chain joins TRBV4-2 to TRBJ1-2; perhaps TRBD1 as D (5 bases). V lost 4 bases to trimming and J lost 2 bases, with 8 bases between them. Looked up from germline, CDR1 is LGHNA and CDR2 is YNFKEQ. The CDR3 covers 13 residues. CDR3 loop: CASSLTENYGYTF. In DNA form, the CDR3 reads TGTGCCAGCAGCCTGACAGAAAACTATGGCTACACCTTC.

V is TRBV6-5 and J is TRBJ2-3; TRBD1 or TRBD2 may be the D gene (5 bases each). V lost 0 bases and J lost 10, with 17 bases in between. This CDR3 contains 15 residues. The germline V gene encodes CDR1 MNHEY and CDR2 SVGAGI. The CDR3 sequence is CASSYSTTGRLAQYF. CDR3 coding DNA: TGTGCCAGCAGTTACTCGACTACAGGAAGGTTGGCGCAGTATTTT.

J is TRBJ1-1 and V is TRBV30; D possibly corresponds to TRBD1 (5 bases). Germline loops: CDR1 GTSNPN, CDR2 SVGIG (reference sequence). Trimming left V 2 bases short and J 2 bases short, with 15 bases between. CDR3 length: 15 residues. CDR3 coding DNA: TGTGCCTGGAGTCCCCGGACACGGTTCAACACTGAAGCTTTCTTT. Protein sequence: CAWSPRTRFNTEAFF.

The rearrangement links TRBV2 to TRBJ1-1; 9 nucleotides match TRBD1. CDR3 length equals 13 residues. V dropped 10 bases and J dropped 7; count of bases not matched to a gene: 10. Per the germline V gene, CDR1 is SNHLY and CDR2 is FYNNEI. This CDR3 is CATRWDRDGEAFF. In DNA, the CDR3 is TGTGCCACACGTTGGGACAGGGATGGTGAAGCTTTCTTT.

The CDR3 region is CAISHNLNTEAFF. CDR3 bases: TGTGCCATCTCTCACAACTTGAACACTGAAGCTTTCTTT. This rearrangement joins TRBV10-3 to TRBJ1-1; D is unclear. The V end lost 8 bases, the J end lost 0 bases, and 10 bases lay between the germline ends. In germline, CDR1 is ENHRY, CDR2 SYGVKD. The CDR3 has 13 residues.

The chain joins TRBV29-1 to TRBJ2-1, with D maybe TRBD2 (6 bases). Germline values: CDR1 SQVTM, CDR2 ANQGSEA. The CDR3 has 14 amino acids. The germline V and J ends were trimmed by 1 base and 4 bases, with 11 bases remaining between them. The CDR3 here is CSVEGGVHYNEQFF. The CDR3 coding sequence is TGCAGCGTTGAAGGGGGGGTTCATTACAATGAGCAGTTCTTC.

The J gene is TRBJ1-5, the V gene TRBV6-6; D is perhaps TRBD1 (5 bases). The CDR3 contains 15 residues. Trimming pared 7 bases from V and 0 bases from J, leaving 13 bases between. In germline, CDR1 is MNHNY, CDR2 SVGAGI (reference sequence). The CDR3 here is CASIDSSYSNQPQHF. In DNA, the CDR3 is TGTGCCAGCATTGACAGTTCTTATAGCAATCAGCCCCAGCATTTT.

This chain links TRBV15 with TRBJ1-1, with D maybe TRBD1 (6 bases). The CDR3 is 13 amino acids. V gave up 1 base and J gave up 7 bases, with 10 bases separating them. From germline, CDR1 is LNHNV and CDR2 YYDKDF (reference sequence). CDR3 nucleotide sequence: TGTGCCACCAGCAGAGGGGGGCCGGGTGAAGCTTTCTTT. Its translation: CATSRGGPGEAFF.

The chain has TRBV6-5 and TRBJ1-1, with 7 positions matching TRBD1. This CDR3 contains 14 residues. Germline CDR1 MNHEY, CDR2 SVGAGI. J gave up 0 bases and V 8 bases, and 6 bases lay outside the gene matches. The CDR3 DNA reads as TGTGCCAGCTTCTCAGGGGGGATGAACACTGAAGCTTTCTTT. Its translation: CASFSGGMNTEAFF.

This chain uses TRBV6-1 with TRBJ1-2, with 7 nucleotides matching TRBD1. CDR1 and CDR2 from the germline V gene are MNHNS and SASEGT. This CDR3 comprises 13 residues. V was pared by 1 base and J by 8 bases, with 4 bases of the junction left unmatched. CDR3 in DNA: TGTGCCAGCAGTGAAGGGGCAGGGGGAGGCTACACCTTC. It encodes CASSEGAGGGYTF.

The genes are TRBV6-5 and TRBJ1-2; weak D call: TRBD1 (5 bases). Trimming pared 10 bases from V and 4 bases from J, leaving 16 bases between. The germline CDR1 and CDR2 sequences are MNHEY and SVGAGI. This CDR3 is 13 amino acids long. The DNA of the CDR3 is TGTGCCACCGCCGTGACAGTGATCTATGGCTACACCTTC. Its translation: CATAVTVIYGYTF.

The chain combines TRBV2 with TRBJ1-4, with D possibly being TRBD1 (6 bases). The CDR3 covers 13 residues. The germline CDR1 and CDR2 sequences are SNHLY and FYNNEI. Deletions cut 9 bases from V and 7 bases from J, with 15 bases between. The DNA for the CDR3 is TGTGCCAGTGGGGGGCAGGCTGGTGAAAAACTGTTTTTT. It specifies CASGGQAGEKLFF.

The chain couples TRBV7-9 to TRBJ2-7; D call uncertain. With 5 bases removed from V and 3 bases from J, the gap between germline ends came to 11 bases. Germline V gene data show CDR1 as SEHNR and CDR2 as FQNEAQ (reference sequence). CDR3 length: 13 residues. For the CDR3, the DNA is TGTGCCAGCAGCCCCCTGGGCAGCTACGAGCAGTACTTC. Amino acid sequence: CASSPLGSYEQYF.

The chain couples TRBV9 to TRBJ2-1, with 7 bases matching TRBD2. The J segment lost 8 bases and the V segment lost 0 bases, leaving 5 bases of the junction unmatched. CDR1 and CDR2 from the germline V gene are SGDLS and YYNGEE. The CDR3 runs 14 residues. This CDR3 reads CASSVATGGYEQFF. In nucleotides, the CDR3 is TGTGCCAGCAGCGTAGCTACGGGGGGTTATGAGCAGTTCTTC.